This T cell receptor (beta chain) was found in a study of cytomegalovirus exposure and HLA in healthy donors. About the research overall: Caucasian-associated ancestry cluster membership applied to about 80% of 398 genotyped donors. Study results and limitations: HLA alleles were associated with around 17,000 TCR beta sequences in a later analysis at 0.05 false discovery rate. The authors enumerated 150 to 200 TCR beta chains as linked to cytomegalovirus.

The PCR used 60 Vbeta and 13 Jbeta primers. Methods used by the authors: Later reanalysis found approximately 80 million unique TCR beta chains, approximately 11 million of them shared. Produced via immunoSEQ multiplex PCR; TCRdb's table is partial and in-frame only. V and J calls plus clone size are reproduced from that table; the DNA served to infer D and trimming. The data show about 140,000 clones, about 76% seen once. CDR3 length: 14 amino acids. Germline assignment: CDR1 PRHDT and CDR2 FYEKMQ (reference sequence). With 11 bases clipped from V and 10 bases from J, the junction kept 20 bases outside the gene matches. Worth noting for this clone: Its antigen is as yet unknown.

The chain joins TRBV13 to TRBJ2-7, with TRBD1 matching 7 bases. Material for sequencing was PBMCs. This receptor was identified in a man aged 18 to 30 in good health and CMV-seronegative. The CDR3 region is CACARGQGSLEQYF. Here the CDR3 DNA reads TGTGCCTGTGCAAGGGGGCAGGGGTCTCTCGAACAGTACTTC.